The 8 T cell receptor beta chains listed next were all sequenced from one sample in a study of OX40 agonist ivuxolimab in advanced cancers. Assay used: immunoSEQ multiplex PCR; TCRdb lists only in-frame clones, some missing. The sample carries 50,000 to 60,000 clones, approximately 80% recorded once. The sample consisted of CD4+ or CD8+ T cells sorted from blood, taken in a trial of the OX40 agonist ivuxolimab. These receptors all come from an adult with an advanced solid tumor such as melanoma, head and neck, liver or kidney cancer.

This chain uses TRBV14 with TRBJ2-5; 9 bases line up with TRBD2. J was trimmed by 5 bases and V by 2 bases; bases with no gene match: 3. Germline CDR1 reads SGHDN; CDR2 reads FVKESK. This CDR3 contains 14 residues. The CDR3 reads CASSQPGLAETQYF. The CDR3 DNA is TGTGCCAGCAGCCAACCCGGACTAGCGGAGACCCAGTACTTC.

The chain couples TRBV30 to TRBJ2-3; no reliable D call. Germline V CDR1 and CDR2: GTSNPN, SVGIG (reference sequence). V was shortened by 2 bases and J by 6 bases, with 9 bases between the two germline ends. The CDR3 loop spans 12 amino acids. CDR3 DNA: TGTGCCTGGAGTCTCCACCTGGATACGCAGTATTTT. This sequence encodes CAWSLHLDTQYF.

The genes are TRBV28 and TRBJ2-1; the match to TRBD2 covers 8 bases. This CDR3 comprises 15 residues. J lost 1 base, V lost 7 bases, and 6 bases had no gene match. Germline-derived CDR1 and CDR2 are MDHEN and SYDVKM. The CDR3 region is CASTPAGGSYNEQFF. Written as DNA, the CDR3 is TGTGCCAGCACCCCTGCGGGGGGTTCCTACAATGAGCAGTTCTTC.

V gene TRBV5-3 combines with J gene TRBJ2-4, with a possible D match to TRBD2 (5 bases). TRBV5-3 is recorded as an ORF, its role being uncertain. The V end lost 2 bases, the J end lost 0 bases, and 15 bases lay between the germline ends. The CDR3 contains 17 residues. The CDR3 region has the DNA TGTGCCAGAAGCTTCGAAGGGAGAGGGTTAGCCAAAAACATTCAGTACTTC. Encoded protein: CARSFEGRGLAKNIQYF.

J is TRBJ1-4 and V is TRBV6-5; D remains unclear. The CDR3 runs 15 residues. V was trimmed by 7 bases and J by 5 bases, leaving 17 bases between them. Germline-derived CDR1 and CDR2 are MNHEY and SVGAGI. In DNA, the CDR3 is TGTGCCAGCACCGATGCCCTGGAGGGAAATGAAAAACTGTTTTTT. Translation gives CASTDALEGNEKLFF.

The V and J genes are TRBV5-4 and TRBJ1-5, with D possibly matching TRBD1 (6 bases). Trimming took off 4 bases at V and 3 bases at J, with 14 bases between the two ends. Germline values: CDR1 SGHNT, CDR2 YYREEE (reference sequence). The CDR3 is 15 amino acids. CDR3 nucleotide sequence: TGTGCCAGCAGCATGGGAGGGGGGTTCAATCAGCCCCAGCATTTT. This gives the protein CASSMGGGFNQPQHF.

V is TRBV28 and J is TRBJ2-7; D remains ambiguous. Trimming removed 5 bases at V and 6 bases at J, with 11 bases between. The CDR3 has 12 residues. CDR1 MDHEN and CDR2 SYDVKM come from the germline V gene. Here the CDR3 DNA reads TGTGCCAGCAGTGCCACGGTCCCCGAGCAGTACTTC. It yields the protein CASSATVPEQYF.

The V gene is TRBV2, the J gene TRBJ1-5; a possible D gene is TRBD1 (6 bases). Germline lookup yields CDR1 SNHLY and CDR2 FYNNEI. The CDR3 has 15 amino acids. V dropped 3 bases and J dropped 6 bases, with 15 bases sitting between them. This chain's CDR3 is CASSERTDQAQPQHF. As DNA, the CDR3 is TGTGCCAGCAGTGAGCGGACAGATCAAGCTCAGCCCCAGCATTTT.